The clone carrying this T cell receptor (beta chain) was seen more than once but under ten times. J lost 2 bases, V lost 7 bases, and 3 bases had no gene match. This CDR3 is 13 amino acids long. The germline gives CDR1 GTSNPN, CDR2 SVGIG (reference sequence). The method was immunoSEQ multiplex PCR; TCRdb's version includes in-frame clones alone and lacks a portion of them. The sample includes about 160,000 clones, roughly four fifths of them seen just once. This entry is derived from a study of blood T cell repertoires in COVID-19. This chain joins TRBV30 and TRBJ2-1, with 9 nucleotides matching TRBD1. The source is a human donor with acute or convalescent COVID-19. The donor label of this sample is uncertain. The material sequenced was peripheral blood. CDR3 coding DNA: TGTGCCTCTGACAGGGGGACCTACAATGAGCAGTTCTTC. Its translation is CASDRGTYNEQFF.